Below are 28 T cell receptor beta chains sequenced from a single sample in a study of cytomegalovirus exposure and HLA in healthy donors. The primer mix had 60 Vbeta and 13 Jbeta primers. Clones were sequenced by immunoSEQ multiplex PCR, and TCRdb holds only the in-frame ones, with some missing. The table lists some 120,000 clones, around 80% of them singletons. Sequenced sample: PBMCs. These receptor sequences come from a woman in her twenties or thirties in good health and CMV-seronegative.

The rearrangement links TRBV20-1 to TRBJ1-2; D not resolved. The CDR3 spans 11 residues. Germline loops: CDR1 DFQATT, CDR2 SNEGSKA (reference sequence). Between the trimmed V and J ends, which lost 6 bases and 6 bases, there was a span of 11 bases. CDR3 nucleotides: TGCAGTGCGAGGGCACCGAATGGCTACACCTTC. As protein: CSARAPNGYTF.

In its sample, this clone was seen a few times. This chain joins TRBV10-3 and TRBJ1-5; maybe TRBD1 (5 bases). CDR1 is ENHRY and CDR2 is SYGVKD in the germline V gene. CDR3 length equals 14 residues. V gave up 6 bases and J gave up 1 base, with 10 bases separating them. CDR3: CAISPQESNQPQHF. CDR3 bases: TGTGCCATCAGCCCACAGGAGAGCAATCAGCCCCAGCATTTT.

The chain has TRBV19 and TRBJ2-1; 8 bases line up with TRBD2. The CDR3 runs to 14 residues. J lost 5 bases, V lost 5 bases, and 5 bases had no gene match. Germline V gene sequence: CDR1 LNHDA, CDR2 SQIVND (reference sequence). CDR3 nucleotides: TGTGCCAGTAGTCGAGCGGGGGCTGACAATGAGCAGTTCTTC. It codes for CASSRAGADNEQFF.

In its sample, this clone was seen once. V gene TRBV2 combines with J gene TRBJ1-1; tentatively, D is TRBD1 (6 bases). Trimming left V 0 bases short and J 4 bases short, with 12 bases between. CDR1 and CDR2 from the germline V gene are SNHLY and FYNNEI. This CDR3 is 15 amino acids long. The CDR3 nucleotides read TGTGCCAGCAGTGAAGCGGGGGGGCTGGGCACTGAAGCTTTCTTT. Translated, it gives CASSEAGGLGTEAFF. The complete variable domain, with remaining parts taken from reference TRBV2 and TRBJ1-1, reads EPEVTQTPSHQVTQMGQEVILRCVPISNHLYFYWYRQILGQKVEFLVSFYNNEISEKSEIFDDQFSVERPDGSNFTLKIRSTKLEDSAMYFCASSEAGGLGTEAFFGQGTRLTVV.

This clone has only one observation. This chain joins TRBV4-2 and TRBJ2-1; 11 positions agree with TRBD2. This CDR3 contains 20 residues. Germline loops: CDR1 LGHNA, CDR2 YNFKEQ. The V and J ends lost 0 bases and 5 bases, in that order; junction bases with no gene match: 15. For the CDR3, the DNA is TGTGCCAGCAGCCAAGAGAGGGGGGGAACCGGGACTAGCGGAGACAATGAGCAGTTCTTC. It encodes CASSQERGGTGTSGDNEQFF.

The chain employs TRBV2 and TRBJ2-2, with a tentative D call TRBD1 (5 bases). The germline CDR1 and CDR2 sequences are SNHLY and FYNNEI. V was shortened by 7 bases and J by 5 bases, with 14 bases between the two germline ends. CDR3 length: 14 residues. The CDR3 bases are TGTGCCAGCATGGCCAGGGTAACGACCGGGGAGCTGTTTTTT. Its translation is CASMARVTTGELFF.

This clone has a handful of counts. The chain couples TRBV6-1 to TRBJ2-7; D may be TRBD2 (5 bases). CDR1 is MNHNS, CDR2 SASEGT, per germline. The V gene lost 4 bases and the J gene lost 6 bases, with 10 bases spanning the gap. The CDR3 extends over 12 amino acids. The CDR3 loop is CASSGEGPEQYF. DNA for the CDR3: TGTGCCAGCAGTGGTGAGGGCCCCGAGCAGTACTTC.

DNA for the CDR3: TGCAGCGTTGACAGGGGGAATTATGGCTACACCTTC. Translation: CSVDRGNYGYTF. This rearrangement joins TRBV29-1 to TRBJ1-2; 7 bases agree with TRBD1. Germline V gene lookup returns CDR1 SQVTM and CDR2 ANQGSEA. There are 12 residues in the CDR3. J gave up 5 bases and V 3 bases, and 3 bases lay outside the gene matches.

J is TRBJ2-7 and V is TRBV5-1, with D tentatively TRBD2 (5 bases). The CDR3 has 14 residues. Germline V gene data show CDR1 as SGHRS and CDR2 as YFSETQ. The V and J ends lost 1 base and 5 bases respectively, with 13 bases between them. CDR3 nucleotides: TGCGCCAGCAGCTTGTCGGGAAGCCGGGACGAGCAGTACTTC. Translating gives CASSLSGSRDEQYF.

Note on this clone: A read error may produce the germline difference seen at one junction end. The chain is built from TRBV7-9 and TRBJ1-4; 7 bases match TRBD1. The CDR3 is 15 amino acids. In germline, CDR1 is SEHNR, CDR2 FQNEAQ (reference sequence). In DNA form, the CDR3 reads TGTTCCAGCAGCTTCCAGGGGGCAACTAATGAAAAACTGTTTTTT. It encodes CSSSFQGATNEKLFF.

This clone showed up just a few times. This chain joins TRBV5-1 and TRBJ2-1, with 8 bases matching TRBD1. V lost 4 bases to trimming and J lost 7 bases; unmatched junction nucleotides: 13. The CDR3 is 16 amino acids. Per germline, CDR1 SGHRS and CDR2 YFSETQ. The CDR3 sequence: CASSQSGTGGGNEQFF. The CDR3 DNA follows: TGCGCCAGCAGCCAATCCGGAACAGGGGGAGGAAATGAGCAGTTCTTC. Full variable domain (missing parts from reference TRBV5-1 and TRBJ2-1): KAGVTQTPRYLIKTRGQQVTLSCSPISGHRSVSWYQQTPGQGLQFLFEYFSETQRNKGNFPGRFSGRQFSNSRSEMNVSTLELGDSALYLCASSQSGTGGGNEQFFGPGTRLTVL.

J is TRBJ2-1 and V is TRBV6-1; D is unresolved. The CDR3 spans 11 residues. Germline-derived CDR1 and CDR2 are MNHNS and SASEGT. V lost 6 bases, J lost 5 bases, and 5 bases lay in between. This chain's CDR3 is CASSLHNEQFF. The CDR3, as DNA: TGTGCCAGCAGCCTCCACAATGAGCAGTTCTTC.

The V and J genes are TRBV6-6 and TRBJ2-3; TRBD1 matches 8 bases. From germline, CDR1 is MNHNY and CDR2 SVGAGI (reference sequence). The CDR3 consists of 15 residues. J gave up 3 bases and V 6 bases, and 8 bases lay outside the gene matches. The CDR3 region is CASSSQGVETDTQYF. DNA for the CDR3: TGTGCCAGCAGCTCACAGGGGGTAGAGACAGATACGCAGTATTTT.

CDR3 DNA: TGTGCCATCAGTGCGCGGGAAAACACCATATATTTT. This encodes CAISARENTIYF. This chain links TRBV10-3 with TRBJ1-3; the D is unclear. V dropped 4 bases and J dropped 6 bases, with 7 bases sitting between them. The CDR3 loop spans 12 amino acids. The germline V gene has CDR1 ENHRY and CDR2 SYGVKD.

The rearrangement joins TRBV18 to TRBJ2-1, with 7 positions matching TRBD1. Germline V CDR1 and CDR2: KGHSH, LQKENI. The CDR3 extends over 16 amino acids. The V gene end was trimmed by 2 bases and the J gene end by 4 bases; junction bases not matched to a gene: 8. Here the CDR3 reads CASSPFLDRTYNEQFF. In DNA form, the CDR3 reads TGTGCCAGCTCACCATTCCTGGACAGGACTTACAATGAGCAGTTCTTC. The full variable domain, its missing parts supplied by reference TRBV18 and TRBJ2-1, is NAGVMQNPRHLVRRRGQEARLRCSPMKGHSHVYWYRQLPEEGLKFMVYLQKENIIDESGMPKERFSAEFPKEGPSILRIQQVVRGDSAAYFCASSPFLDRTYNEQFFGPGTRLTVL.

The chain is built from TRBV4-1 and TRBJ2-1; 13 bases fit TRBD2. CDR1 and CDR2 from the germline V gene are MGHRA and YSYEKL. The J segment lost 0 bases and the V segment lost 2 bases, leaving 7 bases of the junction unmatched. The CDR3 covers 19 residues. The CDR3 reads CASSQPGLAGLSSYNEQFF. The DNA for the CDR3 is TGCGCCAGCAGCCAACCGGGACTAGCGGGGCTGAGCTCCTACAATGAGCAGTTCTTC.

This chain links TRBV11-2 with TRBJ2-7; a weak D match, TRBD1 (6 bases). V lost 3 bases and J 4 bases, leaving 13 bases between the germline ends. This CDR3 is 14 amino acids long. Per germline, CDR1 SGHAT and CDR2 FQNNGV. In DNA, the CDR3 is TGTGCCAGCAGCTTCCCGACAGGAAAGTACGAGCAGTACTTC. It yields the protein CASSFPTGKYEQYF.

The chain is built from TRBV7-9 and TRBJ1-2; TRBD1 might be the D (6 bases). This CDR3 comprises 15 residues. Trimming cost V 6 bases and J 0 bases, with 14 bases left between them. Germline assignment: CDR1 SEHNR and CDR2 FQNEAQ (reference sequence). CDR3 residues: CASRKDRRPNYGYTF. The CDR3 DNA follows: TGTGCCAGCAGAAAAGACAGGCGCCCTAACTATGGCTACACCTTC.

The CDR3, as DNA: TGTGCCAGCACCTCGGCCGGGTCCCATTACGAGCAGTACTTC. Protein product: CASTSAGSHYEQYF. The chain employs TRBV18 and TRBJ2-7; no firm D call. From germline, CDR1 is KGHSH and CDR2 LQKENI. The CDR3 contains 14 residues. V was trimmed by 8 bases and J by 4 bases, leaving 18 bases between them.

J is TRBJ2-3 and V is TRBV29-1, with 11 positions matching TRBD2. CDR3 length: 16 amino acids. Germline V CDR1 and CDR2: SQVTM, ANQGSEA. The CDR3 DNA sequence: TGCAGTTTTAGCGGGGGGGCTTGGGGAGACACAGATACGCAGTATTTT. Its protein product is CSFSGGAWGDTDTQYF.

The chain is built from TRBV19 and TRBJ2-7; tentatively, D is TRBD1 (5 bases). Germline V lookup: CDR1 LNHDA, CDR2 SQIVND (reference sequence). Trimming shortened V by 8 bases and J by 2 bases, and 25 bases separated the two germline ends. There are 17 residues in the CDR3. The CDR3 loop reads CASQRQFTWQVPYEQYF. The CDR3 nucleotides read TGTGCCAGTCAGCGACAGTTTACCTGGCAGGTCCCCTACGAGCAGTACTTC.

The chain carries TRBV4-1 and TRBJ1-5, with 7 bases that match TRBD1. CDR3 length equals 15 residues. V dropped 1 base and J dropped 6; count of bases not matched to a gene: 6. Germline V gene data show CDR1 as MGHRA and CDR2 as YSYEKL. This CDR3 reads CASSQVQGVSQPQHF. CDR3 sequence (DNA): TGCGCCAGCAGCCAAGTTCAGGGGGTCAGTCAGCCCCAGCATTTT.

The genes are TRBV5-5 and TRBJ1-1, with 12 bases that match TRBD1. This CDR3 is 17 amino acids long. The junction had 9 bases not matched to a gene; V was cut back by 3 bases and J by 3 bases. Germline CDR1 and CDR2: SGHKS and YYEKEE (reference sequence). The CDR3 region is CASSSRDRGRLDTEAFF. CDR3 sequence (DNA): TGTGCCAGCAGCTCGCGGGACAGGGGGCGTTTGGACACTGAAGCTTTCTTT.

The J gene is TRBJ2-1, the V gene TRBV6-1; 16 positions match TRBD2. The ends lost 6 bases at V and 9 bases at J; junction bases unmatched: 2. This CDR3 is built from 14 residues. Germline CDR1 is MNHNS and CDR2 is SASEGT. The CDR3 spells CASRGLAGGLEQFF. The CDR3 bases are TGTGCCAGCAGGGGACTAGCGGGGGGGCTTGAGCAGTTCTTC.

The gene calls are TRBV2 and TRBJ1-5; 8 bases are a match to TRBD1. Germline V lookup: CDR1 SNHLY, CDR2 FYNNEI. V was pared by 4 bases and J by 4 bases, with 3 bases of the junction left unmatched. This CDR3 is built from 14 residues. Written as DNA, the CDR3 is TGTGCCAGCAGTGGGGGACAGGAAAATCAGCCCCAGCATTTT. Translating it yields CASSGGQENQPQHF.

This clone was counted once. This chain uses TRBV2 with TRBJ1-6; no reliable D call. The length of the CDR3 is 12 residues. Trimming shortened V by 6 bases and J by 5 bases, and 5 bases separated the two germline ends. CDR1 SNHLY and CDR2 FYNNEI come from the germline V gene. The CDR3 nucleotides are TGTGCCAGCAGAAAGCATAATTCACCCCTCCACTTT. Amino acid sequence: CASRKHNSPLHF.

V and J are TRBV7-9 and TRBJ2-1, with 11 bases matching TRBD2. The CDR3 runs 19 residues. Trimming took 1 base from V and 8 from J; bases not matched to a gene: 16. CDR1 is SEHNR, CDR2 FQNEAQ, per germline (reference sequence). In DNA, the CDR3 is TGTGCCAGCAGCTTAGGATCCCCTAATCTAGCGGGAGGCAGAGATGAGCAGTTCTTC. Its protein is CASSLGSPNLAGGRDEQFF.

This clone was seen once. Written as DNA, the CDR3 is TGCGCCAGCAGCCTCTGGGCTTCGGGAGAGGGAGGGAATGAGCAGTTCTTC. This sequence encodes CASSLWASGEGGNEQFF. The chain employs TRBV4-1 and TRBJ2-1, with TRBD2 matching 7 bases. J lost 7 bases, V lost 4 bases, and 16 bases had no gene match. The CDR3 totals 17 residues. Germline CDR1 MGHRA, CDR2 YSYEKL.